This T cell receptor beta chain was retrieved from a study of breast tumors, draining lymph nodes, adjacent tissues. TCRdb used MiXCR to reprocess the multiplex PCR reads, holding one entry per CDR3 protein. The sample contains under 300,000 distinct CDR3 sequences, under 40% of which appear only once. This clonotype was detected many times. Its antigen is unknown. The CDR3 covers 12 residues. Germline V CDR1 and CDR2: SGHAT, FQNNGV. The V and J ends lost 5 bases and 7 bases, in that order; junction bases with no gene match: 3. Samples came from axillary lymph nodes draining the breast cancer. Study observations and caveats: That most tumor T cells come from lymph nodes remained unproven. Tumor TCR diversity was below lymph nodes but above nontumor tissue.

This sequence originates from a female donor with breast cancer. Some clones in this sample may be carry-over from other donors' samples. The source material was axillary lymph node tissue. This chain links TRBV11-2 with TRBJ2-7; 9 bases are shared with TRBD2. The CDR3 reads CASSAGGGEQYF. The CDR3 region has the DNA TGTGCCAGCAGCGCGGGGGGGGGTGAGCAGTACTTC.